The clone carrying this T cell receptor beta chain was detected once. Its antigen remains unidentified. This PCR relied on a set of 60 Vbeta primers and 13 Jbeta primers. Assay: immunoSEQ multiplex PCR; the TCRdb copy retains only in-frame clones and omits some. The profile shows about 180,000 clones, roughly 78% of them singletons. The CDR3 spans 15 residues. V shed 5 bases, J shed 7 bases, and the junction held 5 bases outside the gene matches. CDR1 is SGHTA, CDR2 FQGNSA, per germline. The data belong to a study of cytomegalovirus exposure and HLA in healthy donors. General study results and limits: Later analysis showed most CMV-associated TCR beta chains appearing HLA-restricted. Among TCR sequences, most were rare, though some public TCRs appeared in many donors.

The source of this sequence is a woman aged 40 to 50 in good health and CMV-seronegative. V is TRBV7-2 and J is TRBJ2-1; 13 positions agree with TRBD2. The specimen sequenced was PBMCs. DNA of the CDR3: TGTGCCAGCAGCCCTACTAGCGGGAGGGGTAATGAGCAGTTCTTC. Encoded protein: CASSPTSGRGNEQFF.